Below, 8 T cell receptor beta chains from the same sample are listed, as sequenced in a study of T cell changes during pregnancy in multiple sclerosis. Here immunoSEQ multiplex PCR was the method, and the copy in TCRdb shows in-frame clones only, minus some. In the table there are 40,000 or so clones, roughly 90% of which are singletons. This specimen was CD8+ T cells from peripheral blood mononuclear cells, taken before pregnancy. These receptors came from a female donor with multiple sclerosis, enrolled in a pregnancy study.

J is TRBJ1-1 and V is TRBV5-4; 10 bases agree with TRBD1. The CDR3 loop spans 15 amino acids. V lost 2 bases to trimming and J lost 1 base; unmatched junction nucleotides: 2. Looked up from germline, CDR1 is SGHNT and CDR2 is YYREEE (reference sequence). In nucleotides, the CDR3 is TGTGCCAGCAGCTTCGGGACAGGGGCGAACACTGAAGCTTTCTTT. Translation: CASSFGTGANTEAFF. The variable domain in full, completed from reference TRBV5-4 and TRBJ1-1, reads ETGVTQSPTHLIKTRGQQVTLRCSSQSGHNTVSWYQQALGQGPQFIFQYYREEENGRGNFPPRFSGLQFPNYSSELNVNALELDDSALYLCASSFGTGANTEAFFGQGTRLTVV.

This rearrangement joins TRBV5-1 to TRBJ2-3, with 8 nucleotides matching TRBD2. This CDR3 has 14 residues. V dropped 1 base and J dropped 3; count of bases not matched to a gene: 1. Looked up from germline, CDR1 is SGHRS and CDR2 is YFSETQ. The CDR3 coding sequence is TGCGCCAGCAGCTTGCCTAGCGGGACAGATACGCAGTATTTT. It translates to CASSLPSGTDTQYF.

The chain combines TRBV5-1 with TRBJ1-1; 8 positions agree with TRBD1. Losses at the gene ends were 4 bases for V and 3 bases for J; bases not matched to a gene: 5. The CDR3 contains 14 residues. From germline, CDR1 is SGHRS and CDR2 YFSETQ. This CDR3 is CASSRRQGYTEAFF. The CDR3 bases are TGCGCCAGCAGCCGTCGACAGGGGTACACTGAAGCTTTCTTT.

The chain combines TRBV29-1 with TRBJ1-1; TRBD1 matches 7 bases. V was pared by 4 bases and J by 5 bases, with 10 bases of the junction left unmatched. The germline gives CDR1 SQVTM, CDR2 ANQGSEA. The CDR3 has 14 residues. The DNA for the CDR3 is TGCAGCGTTGGAGGACAGGTTGTTTCTACTGAAGCTTTCTTT. Protein: CSVGGQVVSTEAFF.

This clone was counted only a few times. V is TRBV7-9 and J is TRBJ1-2; no clear D. This CDR3 region has 12 residues. V gave up 4 bases and J gave up 6 bases, with 9 bases separating them. CDR1 is SEHNR, CDR2 FQNEAQ, per germline (reference sequence). Here the CDR3 DNA reads TGTGCCAGCAGCTGGCCAGGCGATGGCTACACCTTC. This codes for CASSWPGDGYTF.

This chain uses TRBV5-6 with TRBJ1-2, with unresolved D. Trimming pared 2 bases from V and 5 bases from J, leaving 13 bases between. CDR1 is SGHDT, CDR2 YYEEEE, per germline. The CDR3 totals 14 residues. The CDR3 sequence is CASSLPQVLYGYTF. CDR3 sequence (DNA): TGTGCCAGCAGCTTACCCCAGGTGCTTTATGGCTACACCTTC.

The chain uses TRBV6-5 and TRBJ2-4, with D tentatively TRBD2 (5 bases). Looked up from germline, CDR1 is MNHEY and CDR2 is SVGAGI. Trimming stripped 0 bases from V and 1 base from J, with 10 bases between. The CDR3 is 16 amino acids. CDR3 amino acids: CASSYSERSAKNIQYF. The CDR3 DNA sequence: TGTGCCAGCAGTTACTCGGAGCGGTCGGCCAAAAACATTCAGTACTTC.

The chain uses TRBV5-5 and TRBJ1-2; D perhaps matches TRBD1 (5 bases). V shed 4 bases and J shed 7 bases, with 8 bases lying between them. The CDR3 has 11 amino acids. Germline assignment: CDR1 SGHKS and CDR2 YYEKEE (reference sequence). The CDR3 is CASSPGFGYTF. CDR3 nucleotide sequence: TGTGCCAGCAGCCCAGGGTTTGGCTACACCTTC.